A single sample gave rise to the 5 T cell receptor beta chains below, sequenced in a study of cytomegalovirus exposure and HLA in healthy donors. 13 Jbeta primers and 60 Vbeta primers were used for the PCR. The assay was immunoSEQ multiplex PCR, and TCRdb's table has in-frame clones only and misses some. This table has 65,000 to 80,000 clones, 79% appearing once. The sample was PBMCs. The receptors were sampled from a woman between 40 and 55 years old in good health and CMV-seropositive.

V is TRBV5-6 and J is TRBJ1-5, with D possibly TRBD1 on 6 matching bases. CDR1 is SGHDT, CDR2 YYEEEE, per germline. V lost 2 bases to trimming and J lost 6 bases, with 15 bases between them. There are 15 residues in the CDR3. The CDR3 loop is CASSFGGASGQPQHF. In nucleotides, the CDR3 is TGTGCCAGCAGCTTCGGGGGGGCCTCGGGTCAGCCCCAGCATTTT.

The chain recombines TRBV10-2 with TRBJ2-7, with TRBD2 matching over 13 bases. The CDR3 contains 16 residues. After removal of 6 bases from V and 2 bases from J, the junction contained 7 bases not matched to a gene. The germline V gene has CDR1 WSHSY and CDR2 SAAADI. CDR3 nucleotides: TGCGCCAGCAGCACCCTAGGGACTAGCGGGGCCTACGAGCAGTACTTC. Residues: CASSTLGTSGAYEQYF.

CDR3 bases: TGTGCCAGCAGTTACCCGAGCGGGTCCTCCTACAATGAGCAGTTCTTC. It codes for CASSYPSGSSYNEQFF. V gene TRBV6-5 combines with J gene TRBJ2-1, with D possibly being TRBD2 (6 bases). The germline V gene encodes CDR1 MNHEY and CDR2 SVGAGI. V was shortened by 2 bases and J by 0 bases, with 11 bases between the two germline ends. This CDR3 spans 16 amino acids.

This rearrangement joins TRBV6-1 to TRBJ1-5; weak D call: TRBD1 (5 bases). CDR1 is MNHNS, CDR2 SASEGT, per germline. V was cut by 3 bases and J by 0 bases, with 12 bases left in between. CDR3 size: 16 residues. The CDR3 spells CASSEGGGGSNQPQHF. In DNA, the CDR3 is TGTGCCAGCAGTGAGGGGGGTGGAGGTAGCAATCAGCCCCAGCATTTT.

The rearrangement joins TRBV7-2 to TRBJ1-5, with 7 bases matching TRBD1. The germline V gene encodes CDR1 SGHTA and CDR2 FQGNSA. CDR3 length equals 14 residues. Trimming took 6 bases from V and 3 from J; bases not matched to a gene: 5. CDR3 region: CASSPGGPNQPQHF. For the CDR3, the DNA is TGTGCCAGCAGTCCAGGGGGACCCAATCAGCCCCAGCATTTT.